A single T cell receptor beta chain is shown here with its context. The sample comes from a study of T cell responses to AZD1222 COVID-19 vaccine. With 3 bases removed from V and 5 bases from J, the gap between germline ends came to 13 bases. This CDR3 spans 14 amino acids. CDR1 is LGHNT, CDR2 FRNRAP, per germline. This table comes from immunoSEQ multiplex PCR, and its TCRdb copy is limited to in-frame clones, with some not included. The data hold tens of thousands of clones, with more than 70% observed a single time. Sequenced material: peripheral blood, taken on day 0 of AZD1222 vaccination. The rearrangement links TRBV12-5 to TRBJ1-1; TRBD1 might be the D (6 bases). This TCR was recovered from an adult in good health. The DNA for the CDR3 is TGTGCTAGTGGTTTAACAGGGAAGTTAACTGAAGCTTTCTTT. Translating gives CASGLTGKLTEAFF.